This T cell receptor (beta chain) was captured by sequencing in a study of blood T cell repertoires in COVID-19. Study details: Acute-phase and convalescent COVID-19 samples originated in the United States, Italy and Spain. From T cells, B-cell-depleted T cells, or PBMCs came the material, which was cDNA or gDNA.

In the original analysis: Estimates of nucleated cell counts were drawn from the amplification of reference gene primers. Assay: immunoSEQ multiplex PCR; the TCRdb copy retains only in-frame clones and omits some. V, J and clone size were drawn from that table, and D and trimming were deduced from the DNA. The sample carries some 230,000 clones, around 83% recorded once. CDR1 and CDR2 from the germline V gene are MGHDK and SYGVNS. Unmatched junction bases numbered 3, after V lost 5 bases and J lost 5 bases. The CDR3 sequence is 14 residues long. The sequencing sample was made of peripheral blood. The chain joins TRBV25-1 to TRBJ2-3; TRBD1 agrees at 11 bases. The source is a woman aged 45-65 years with acute or convalescent COVID-19. CDR3 in amino acids: CASSTGTGGDTQYF. For the CDR3, the DNA is TGTGCCAGCAGTACCGGGACAGGGGGAGATACGCAGTATTTT.